Shown below are 8 T cell receptor beta chains from a single sample sequenced in a study of cytomegalovirus exposure and HLA in healthy donors (dated by TCRdb to 2016 to 2017). The library was generated by the immunoSEQ multiplex PCR assay. For the multiplex PCR, a mixture combining 60 forward primers for TCR Vbeta segments and 13 reverse primers for TCR Jbeta segments was used. The table was pulled from immuneACCESS by TCRdb, which kept in-frame rearrangements only. Such tables lose some clones; where checked, under half of the loss comes from unresolved V genes, and the rest has no known cause. This sample comprises roughly 140,000 clones, over 75% of them detected only once. The ten top clones hold about 5% of the sample. The specimen sequenced was PBMCs. Every receptor here comes from a young man in good health and CMV-seropositive.

The chain employs TRBV6-5 and TRBJ2-7, with 7 bases fitting TRBD1. Losses at the gene ends were 3 bases for V and 5 bases for J; bases not matched to a gene: 13. The germline V gene encodes CDR1 MNHEY and CDR2 SVGAGI. The CDR3 has 16 amino acids. This CDR3 reads CASSYSTRQGGDEQYF. The CDR3 DNA sequence: TGTGCCAGCAGTTATTCGACCCGACAGGGCGGCGACGAGCAGTACTTC.

This clone was observed a handful of times. The chain is built from TRBV19 and TRBJ1-5, with 8 bases fitting TRBD1. Looked up from germline, CDR1 is LNHDA and CDR2 is SQIVND (reference sequence). This CDR3 comprises 13 residues. The junction had 6 bases not matched to a gene; V was cut back by 9 bases and J by 5 bases. CDR3 in DNA: TGTGCCAGCATCGGACAGGGCTATCAGCCCCAGCATTTT. It encodes CASIGQGYQPQHF. The variable domain in full, with the rest retrieved from reference TRBV19 and TRBJ1-5, is DGGITQSPKYLFRKEGQNVTLSCEQNLNHDAMYWYRQDPGQGLRLIYYSQIVNDFQKGDIAEGYSVSREKKESFPLTVTSAQKNPTAFYLCASIGQGYQPQHFGDGTRLSIL.

The table lists this clone with a count of one. The chain links TRBV5-5 to TRBJ2-5; D is ambiguous. The CDR3 extends over 15 amino acids. Trimming shortened V by 4 bases and J by 5 bases, and 18 bases separated the two germline ends. Germline V gene data show CDR1 as SGHKS and CDR2 as YYEKEE (reference sequence). CDR3 residues: CASSQIAHSGETQYF. CDR3 coding DNA: TGTGCCAGCAGCCAAATCGCTCACAGTGGGGAGACCCAGTACTTC.

J is TRBJ2-7 and V is TRBV28; D possibly corresponds to TRBD1 (6 bases). CDR1 and CDR2 (germline): MDHEN, SYDVKM. The CDR3 is made up of 17 amino acids. Deletions cut 5 bases from V and 7 bases from J, with 27 bases between. As DNA, the CDR3 is TGTGCCAGCAGTCCTCCTGACCTACAGGGATCTCGCTATGAGCAGTACTTC. Translating it yields CASSPPDLQGSRYEQYF.

The CDR3 loop is CASSLAGTTREAFF. The CDR3, as DNA: TGCGCCAGCAGCTTGGCTGGGACTACACGGGAGGCTTTCTTT. The rearrangement links TRBV5-1 to TRBJ1-1, with a possible D match to TRBD1 (5 bases). CDR3 length: 14 residues. With 0 bases removed from V and 11 bases from J, the gap between germline ends came to 17 bases. Germline V lookup: CDR1 SGHRS, CDR2 YFSETQ.

The chain couples TRBV19 to TRBJ1-2, with 7 bases that match TRBD1. J was trimmed by 4 bases and V by 5 bases; bases with no gene match: 4. CDR1 is LNHDA and CDR2 is SQIVND in the germline V gene (reference sequence). This CDR3 region has 13 residues. The CDR3 DNA follows: TGTGCCAGTAGTCCTGGGACAGCCTATGGCTACACCTTC. Amino acids: CASSPGTAYGYTF.

This chain connects TRBV27 to TRBJ2-3; no clear D. Germline assignment: CDR1 MNHEY and CDR2 SMNVEV (reference sequence). This CDR3 is 15 amino acids long. The ends were cut back, 5 bases at V and 1 base at J, with 13 bases in the middle. CDR3 protein: CASSPLVRGTDTQYF. In DNA form, the CDR3 reads TGTGCCAGCAGTCCCCTGGTCCGGGGCACAGATACGCAGTATTTT.

The table lists this clone with a count of one. The genes are TRBV2 and TRBJ2-5; 7 nucleotides align to TRBD2. The CDR3 runs to 14 residues. V shed 0 bases and J 5 bases; nucleotides not matched to a gene: 3. CDR1 and CDR2 (germline): SNHLY, FYNNEI. The CDR3 DNA is TGTGCCAGCAGTGAAGCGTGGGGAGGGGAGACCCAGTACTTC. Residues: CASSEAWGGETQYF.